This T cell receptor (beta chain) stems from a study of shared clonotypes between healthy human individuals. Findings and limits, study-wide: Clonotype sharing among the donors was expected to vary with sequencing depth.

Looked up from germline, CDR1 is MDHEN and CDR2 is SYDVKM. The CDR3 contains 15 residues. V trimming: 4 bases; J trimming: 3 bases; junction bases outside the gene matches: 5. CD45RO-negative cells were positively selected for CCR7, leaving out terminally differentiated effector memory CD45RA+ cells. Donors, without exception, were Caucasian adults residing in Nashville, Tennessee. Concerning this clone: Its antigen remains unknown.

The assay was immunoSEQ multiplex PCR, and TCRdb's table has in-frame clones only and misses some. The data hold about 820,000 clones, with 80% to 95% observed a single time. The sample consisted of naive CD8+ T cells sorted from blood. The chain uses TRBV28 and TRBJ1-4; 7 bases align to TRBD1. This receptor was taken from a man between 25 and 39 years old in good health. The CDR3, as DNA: TGTGCCAGCAGTTCCTTGGGACAGTCTAATGAAAAACTGTTTTTT. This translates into CASSSLGQSNEKLFF.